One sample yielded the 4 T cell receptor beta chains listed below, sequenced in a study of blood T cell repertoires in COVID-19 (dated by TCRdb to about 2020). The library was built by means of the immunoSEQ multiplex PCR assay. The table comes from immuneACCESS by way of TCRdb, which keeps in-frame sequences with V and J called. Part of the clones is missing from these tables; in studies checked, under half for an unresolved V gene and the rest for unknown reasons. In all, the sample holds about 81,000 clones, and approximately 84% of those were seen once. 13% of the sample lies in the top ten. The sample comprised peripheral blood. The receptors originated from a human donor in a cohort sampled during active COVID-19.

The chain has TRBV14 and TRBJ2-7; D is unresolved. This CDR3 is 14 amino acids long. The V gene lost 2 bases and the J gene lost 5 bases, with 13 bases spanning the gap. Germline CDR1 SGHDN, CDR2 FVKESK. This CDR3 is CASSQLGVRDEQYF. The CDR3 nucleotides read TGTGCCAGCAGCCAACTCGGAGTACGGGACGAGCAGTACTTC. Supplemented by reference TRBV14 and TRBJ2-7, the full variable domain reads EAGVTQFPSHSVIEKGQTVTLRCDPISGHDNLYWYRRVMGKEIKFLLHFVKESKQDESGMPNNRFLAERTGGTYSTLKVQPAELEDSGVYFCASSQLGVRDEQYFGPGTRLTVT.

This clone was recorded only once. The gene calls are TRBV7-2 and TRBJ1-1; a weak D match, TRBD1 (6 bases). CDR3 size: 14 residues. Germline V gene sequence: CDR1 SGHTA, CDR2 FQGNSA. V lost 4 bases and J lost 4, with 13 bases in between. CDR3 loop: CASSSPQGTTEAFF. In DNA, the CDR3 is TGTGCCAGCAGCTCACCGCAGGGGACCACTGAAGCTTTCTTT.

The chain recombines TRBV4-1 with TRBJ2-7; maybe TRBD2 (7 bases). CDR1 and CDR2 (germline): MGHRA, YSYEKL. V was clipped by 1 base and J by 6 bases, with 13 bases between them. The CDR3 has 14 residues. CDR3 coding DNA: TGCGCCAGCAGCCAAGTGGGGGGGCGAGGCGAGCAGTACTTC. It codes for CASSQVGGRGEQYF.

This chain links TRBV7-9 with TRBJ1-1, with D perhaps TRBD1 (5 bases). The CDR3 runs 12 residues. V lost 0 bases, J lost 11 bases, and 10 bases lay in between. The germline CDR1 and CDR2 sequences are SEHNR and FQNEAQ (reference sequence). CDR3 nucleotide sequence: TGTGCCAGCAGCTTAGCGAGGGGAGGGGCTTTCTTT. This gives the protein CASSLARGGAFF.